What follows are 21 T cell receptor beta chains derived from one specimen sequenced in a study of ipilimumab plus nivolumab after autologous stem cell transplantation. Produced via immunoSEQ multiplex PCR; TCRdb's table is partial and in-frame only. The sample includes about 18,000 clones, about 77% of them seen just once. The sample was PBMCs, taken in a trial of ipilimumab plus nivolumab as post-transplant consolidation. Receptors were obtained from a male donor with diffuse large B-cell lymphoma.

The V call is TRBV30, the J call TRBJ1-6; D remains unclear. Trimming stripped 0 bases from V and 2 bases from J, with 17 bases between. The CDR3 sequence is 18 residues long. Germline V gives CDR1 GTSNPN, CDR2 SVGIG (reference sequence). CDR3: CAWSVLAVLGTYNSPLHF. CDR3 sequence (DNA): TGTGCCTGGAGTGTACTGGCCGTGCTAGGAACCTATAATTCACCCCTCCACTTT.

This clone was counted once. The chain combines TRBV11-2 with TRBJ1-1; 7 positions match TRBD1. Looked up from germline, CDR1 is SGHAT and CDR2 is FQNNGV. CDR3 size: 13 residues. V shed 5 bases, J shed 7 bases, and the junction held 7 bases outside the gene matches. In DNA form, the CDR3 reads TGTGCCAGCAGCAGGGACAGTACGCTTGAAGCTTTCTTT. This encodes CASSRDSTLEAFF.

This chain links TRBV2 with TRBJ1-6, with no clear D. This CDR3 contains 15 residues. Germline V gene sequence: CDR1 SNHLY, CDR2 FYNNEI. V lost 6 bases and J lost 4, with 13 bases in between. The DNA for the CDR3 is TGTGCCAGCAGCCCACCGCGGACGTATAATTCACCCCTCCACTTT. It translates to CASSPPRTYNSPLHF.

V gene TRBV6-9 combines with J gene TRBJ1-3; D remains unclear. Germline V lookup: CDR1 MNHGY, CDR2 SVAAGI. V was clipped by 5 bases and J by 4 bases, with 3 bases between them. This CDR3 comprises 11 residues. CDR3 DNA: TGTGCCAGCAGTACGGGAAACACCATATATTTT. As protein: CASSTGNTIYF.

The CDR3: CASSLEADYGYTF. CDR3 DNA: TGTGCCAGCAGCTTGGAGGCCGACTATGGCTACACCTTC. V and J are TRBV5-4 and TRBJ1-2; no definite D call. The V end was cut by 0 bases, the J end by 3 bases, with 6 bases between. Germline CDR1 SGHNT, CDR2 YYREEE (reference sequence). The CDR3 is 13 amino acids.

The rearrangement links TRBV11-2 to TRBJ1-2, with D uncertain. The CDR3 loop spans 14 amino acids. V was pared by 5 bases and J by 0 bases, with 10 bases between. The V gene's germline CDR1 is SGHAT and CDR2 FQNNGV. The CDR3: CASSTARANYGYTF. For the CDR3, the DNA is TGTGCCAGCAGCACCGCCAGAGCTAACTATGGCTACACCTTC. Drawing the rest from reference TRBV11-2 and TRBJ1-2, the complete variable domain is EAGVAQSPRYKIIEKRQSVAFWCNPISGHATLYWYQQILGQGPKLLIQFQNNGVVDDSQLPKDRFSAERLKGVDSTLKIQPAKLEDSAVYLCASSTARANYGYTFGSGTRLTVV.

This clone was observed a handful of times. This sequence joins TRBV5-4 and TRBJ1-2; D not certain. Germline CDR1 and CDR2: SGHNT and YYREEE (reference sequence). The ends were cut back, 4 bases at V and 3 bases at J, with 13 bases in the middle. The CDR3 extends over 14 amino acids. The CDR3 loop is CASSDRSGYYGYTF. The DNA for the CDR3 is TGTGCCAGCAGCGACCGAAGTGGGTACTATGGCTACACCTTC.

The genes are TRBV5-8 and TRBJ1-1, with D unclear. Germline CDR1 reads SGHTS; CDR2 reads YDEGEE. V dropped 2 bases and J dropped 7 bases, with 9 bases sitting between them. The CDR3 has 12 residues. CDR3 in amino acids: CASSFGGIEAFF. As DNA, the CDR3 is TGTGCCAGCAGCTTTGGTGGAATTGAAGCTTTCTTT. Full variable domain (missing parts from reference TRBV5-8 and TRBJ1-1): EAGVTQSPTHLIKTRGQQATLRCSPISGHTSVYWYQQALGLGLQFLLWYDEGEERNRGNFPPRFSGRQFPNYSSELNVNALELEDSALYLCASSFGGIEAFFGQGTRLTVV.

V gene TRBV7-3 combines with J gene TRBJ1-1; 7 bases are a match to TRBD1. Germline trimming cut 6 bases from V and 10 bases from J; bases unmatched to any gene: 11. The CDR3 totals 13 residues. The germline CDR1 and CDR2 sequences are SGHTA and FQGTGA. The CDR3 coding sequence is TGTGCCAGCAGTTCTGACCGACAGGGCTCAGCTTTCTTT. Translating it yields CASSSDRQGSAFF. The full variable domain, in which reference TRBV7-3 and TRBJ1-1 provide the parts outside the CDR3, is GAGVSQTPSNKVTEKGKYVELRCDPISGHTALYWYRQSLGQGPEFLIYFQGTGAADDSGLPNDRFFAVRPEGSVSTLKIQRTERGDSAVYLCASSSDRQGSAFFGQGTRLTVV.

The chain carries TRBV6-4 and TRBJ2-3; 8 bases agree with TRBD2. The CDR3 covers 15 residues. CDR1 is MRHNA and CDR2 is SNTAGT in the germline V gene. V shed 8 bases and J 0 bases; nucleotides not matched to a gene: 7. CDR3 DNA sequence: TGTGCCAGCTCACGGGAGGGGGTGAGCACAGATACGCAGTATTTT. Its protein is CASSREGVSTDTQYF.

The V gene is TRBV18, the J gene TRBJ2-2; D possibly corresponds to TRBD1 (5 bases). V lost 0 bases to trimming and J lost 4 bases, with 9 bases between them. The germline gives CDR1 KGHSH, CDR2 LQKENI. The CDR3 totals 15 residues. CDR3 in amino acids: CASSPPDTPTGELFF. CDR3 coding DNA: TGTGCCAGCTCACCACCGGACACCCCCACCGGGGAGCTGTTTTTT.

This rearrangement joins TRBV29-1 to TRBJ2-3, with 9 bases fitting TRBD1. V shed 7 bases and J 10 bases; nucleotides not matched to a gene: 9. The CDR3 extends over 12 amino acids. CDR1 and CDR2 (germline): SQVTM, ANQGSEA. DNA for the CDR3: TGCAGCGCTGATCCGGGACAGGGCGCGCAGTATTTT. This sequence encodes CSADPGQGAQYF.

The chain is built from TRBV16 and TRBJ2-2; D gene unclear. Germline V gene lookup returns CDR1 KGHSY and CDR2 FQNENV. The CDR3 spans 14 residues. Deletions cut 7 bases from V and 3 bases from J, with 12 bases between. The CDR3 DNA sequence: TGTGCCAGCACCACGACACCTGACACCGGGGAGCTGTTTTTT. Protein product: CASTTTPDTGELFF. Variable domain in full (rest from reference TRBV16 and TRBJ2-2): GEEVAQTPKHLVRGEGQKAKLYCAPIKGHSYVFWYQQVLKNEFKFLISFQNENVFDETGMPKERFSAKCLPNSPCSLEIQATKLEDSAVYFCASTTTPDTGELFFGEGSRLTVL.

J is TRBJ1-2 and V is TRBV7-2, with TRBD1 matching 12 bases. Germline CDR1 SGHTA, CDR2 FQGNSA. The CDR3 runs 18 residues. V gave up 5 bases and J gave up 2 bases; unmatched junction bases: 12. The CDR3 here is CASSGAGTGGSQNYGYTF. CDR3 bases: TGTGCCAGCAGCGGCGCCGGGACAGGGGGCAGTCAAAACTATGGCTACACCTTC.

This clone has only one observation. This chain joins TRBV15 and TRBJ2-3; D not certain. The V gene lost 4 bases and the J gene lost 1 base, with 9 bases spanning the gap. Germline V gives CDR1 LNHNV, CDR2 YYDKDF (reference sequence). The CDR3 totals 14 residues. The CDR3 spells CATSILRGTDTQYF. The CDR3 region has the DNA TGTGCCACCAGCATTCTGAGAGGCACAGATACGCAGTATTTT.

The chain links TRBV12-5 to TRBJ1-6, with TRBD1 identical over 10 bases. Per the germline V gene, CDR1 is LGHNT and CDR2 is FRNRAP. This CDR3 is 15 amino acids long. V was pared by 4 bases and J by 7 bases, with 4 bases of the junction left unmatched. CDR3 DNA: TGTGCTAGTGGTTGGACGGGACAGGGGAATTCACCCCTCCACTTT. It specifies CASGWTGQGNSPLHF.

V and J are TRBV13 and TRBJ1-3, with TRBD1 identical over 7 bases. The V gene end was trimmed by 5 bases and the J gene end by 10 bases; junction bases not matched to a gene: 5. The CDR3 runs to 12 residues. Germline V gene lookup returns CDR1 PRHDT and CDR2 FYEKMQ (reference sequence). DNA of the CDR3: TGTGCCAGCAGCATTCCAGGGGGGACCATATATTTT. It encodes CASSIPGGTIYF.

This chain connects TRBV28 to TRBJ1-1; the D is unclear. V lost 3 bases and J lost 3, with 5 bases in between. The CDR3 length is 12 residues. Germline CDR1 and CDR2: MDHEN and SYDVKM. The CDR3 reads CASSLGYTEAFF. The DNA of the CDR3 is TGTGCCAGCAGTTTGGGGTACACTGAAGCTTTCTTT.

The chain links TRBV18 to TRBJ2-7, with D possibly TRBD2 on 6 matching bases. This CDR3 has 12 amino acids. V was trimmed by 3 bases and J by 7 bases, leaving 10 bases between them. Looked up from germline, CDR1 is KGHSH and CDR2 is LQKENI. CDR3 coding DNA: TGTGCCAGCTCACCCGGAGGGTGGGAGCAGTACTTC. This sequence encodes CASSPGGWEQYF.

The chain joins TRBV7-2 to TRBJ2-5; TRBD2 matches at 11 bases. The J call may be incorrect, as the DNA end agrees better with TRBJ2-7. This CDR3 spans 14 amino acids. Germline assignment: CDR1 SGHTA and CDR2 FQGNSA. As DNA, the CDR3 is TGTGCCAGCACTACTAGCGGGGGTTCCTACGAGCAGTACTTC. It yields the protein CASTTSGGSYEQYF.

The chain employs TRBV7-9 and TRBJ1-1; no reliable D call. V was clipped by 8 bases and J by 0 bases, with 13 bases between them. This CDR3 is built from 14 residues. From germline, CDR1 is SEHNR and CDR2 FQNEAQ (reference sequence). The CDR3 nucleotides are TGTGCCAGCGTCCGAACATCTATGAACACTGAAGCTTTCTTT. It is translated as CASVRTSMNTEAFF.